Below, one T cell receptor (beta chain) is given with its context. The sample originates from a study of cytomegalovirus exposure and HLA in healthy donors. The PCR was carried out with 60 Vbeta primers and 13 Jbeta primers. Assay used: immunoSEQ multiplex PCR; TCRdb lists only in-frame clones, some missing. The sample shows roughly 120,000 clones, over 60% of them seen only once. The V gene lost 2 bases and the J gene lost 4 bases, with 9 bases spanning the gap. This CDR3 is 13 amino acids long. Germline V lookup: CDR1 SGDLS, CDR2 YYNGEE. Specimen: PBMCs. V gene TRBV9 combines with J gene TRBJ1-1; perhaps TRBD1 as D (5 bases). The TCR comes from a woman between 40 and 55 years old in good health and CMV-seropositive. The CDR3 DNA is TGTGCCAGCAGCGTCGGAGGGACCACTGAAGCTTTCTTT. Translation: CASSVGGTTEAFF.